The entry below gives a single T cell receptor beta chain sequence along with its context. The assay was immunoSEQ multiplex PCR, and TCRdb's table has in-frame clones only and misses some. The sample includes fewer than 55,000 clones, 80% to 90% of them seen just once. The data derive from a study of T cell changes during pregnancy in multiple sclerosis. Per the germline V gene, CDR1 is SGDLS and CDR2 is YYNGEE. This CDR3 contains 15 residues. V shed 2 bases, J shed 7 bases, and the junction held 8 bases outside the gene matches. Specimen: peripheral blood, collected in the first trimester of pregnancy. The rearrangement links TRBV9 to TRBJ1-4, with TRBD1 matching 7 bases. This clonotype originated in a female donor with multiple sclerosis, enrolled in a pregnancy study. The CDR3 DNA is TGTGCCAGCAGCGTTAGGGGGCTACGGGGTGAAAAACTGTTTTTT. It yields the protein CASSVRGLRGEKLFF.